Below are 18 T cell receptor beta chains sequenced from a single sample in a study of shared clonotypes between healthy human individuals. The assay was immunoSEQ multiplex PCR, and TCRdb's table has in-frame clones only and misses some. Here the sample spans 2 million to 2.5 million clones, over 85% being singletons. The sample taken for sequencing was naive CD4+ T cells sorted from blood. Subset defined: CD45RA+ positively selected. All receptors derive from a man aged 18 to 30 in good health.

This chain connects TRBV6-1 to TRBJ2-2; 7 positions match TRBD1. The V segment lost 8 bases and the J segment 5 bases; nucleotides outside the gene matches: 8. Germline lookup yields CDR1 MNHNS and CDR2 SASEGT. The CDR3 runs to 14 residues. The CDR3 DNA reads TGTGCCAGCGAAAGGCAGGGGGTAACCGGGGAGCTGTTTTTT. Translating gives CASERQGVTGELFF.

The chain is built from TRBV7-2 and TRBJ2-5; 13 nucleotides line up with TRBD2. CDR3 length: 16 residues. Trimming took 5 bases from V and 4 from J; bases not matched to a gene: 7. CDR1 and CDR2 from the germline V gene are SGHTA and FQGNSA. CDR3 nucleotides: TGTGCCAGCAGCCCCAGGACTAGCGGGGGAGGAGAGACCCAGTACTTC. Encoded protein: CASSPRTSGGGETQYF.

The V and J genes are TRBV5-1 and TRBJ2-7, with D unresolved. V was trimmed by 0 bases and J by 6 bases, leaving 10 bases between them. Per the germline V gene, CDR1 is SGHRS and CDR2 is YFSETQ. The CDR3 covers 13 residues. The CDR3: CASSLVTRSEQYF. The CDR3 DNA follows: TGCGCCAGCAGCTTGGTGACGAGATCCGAGCAGTACTTC.

The rearrangement links TRBV27 to TRBJ2-3; TRBD2 aligns across 7 bases. After removal of 2 bases from V and 4 bases from J, the junction contained 3 bases not matched to a gene. Per the germline V gene, CDR1 is MNHEY and CDR2 is SMNVEV (reference sequence). This CDR3 spans 14 amino acids. CDR3 loop: CASSLAGVPDTQYF. The CDR3 nucleotides are TGTGCCAGCAGTTTAGCGGGAGTACCAGATACGCAGTATTTT.

The chain combines TRBV28 with TRBJ1-2; D is uncertain. This CDR3 is 13 amino acids long. Trimming took 6 bases from V and 4 from J, leaving 12 bases between them. Germline V gene sequence: CDR1 MDHEN, CDR2 SYDVKM. The CDR3 region has the DNA TGTGCCAGCAGGCCAGGTTTTAGCTATGGCTACACCTTC. As protein: CASRPGFSYGYTF.

This rearrangement joins TRBV28 to TRBJ2-4, with D perhaps matching TRBD1 (6 bases). The CDR3 spans 14 residues. Trimming cost V 5 bases and J 6 bases, with 14 bases left between them. The germline gives CDR1 MDHEN, CDR2 SYDVKM. CDR3 region: CASSQGQILNIQYF. DNA of the CDR3: TGTGCCAGCAGTCAGGGGCAGATCTTAAACATTCAGTACTTC.

The rearrangement uses TRBV11-2 and TRBJ2-1; perhaps TRBD2 as D (6 bases). The CDR3 covers 14 residues. Germline CDR1 and CDR2: SGHAT and FQNNGV. Deletions cut 5 bases from V and 7 bases from J, with 15 bases between. The CDR3 protein is CASSLGLMLNEQFF. For the CDR3, the DNA is TGTGCCAGCAGCCTGGGACTGATGTTGAATGAGCAGTTCTTC.

The genes are TRBV6-1 and TRBJ2-7, with TRBD2 matching 8 bases. With 7 bases clipped from V and 0 bases from J, the junction kept 8 bases outside the gene matches. The CDR3 sequence is 15 residues long. Germline loops: CDR1 MNHNS, CDR2 SASEGT. The CDR3 nucleotides read TGTGCCAGCATCGGTAGCGGGACCCGCTCCTACGAGCAGTACTTC. Translated, it gives CASIGSGTRSYEQYF.

In its sample, this clone was seen a few times. This chain connects TRBV5-1 to TRBJ2-5; a weak D match, TRBD2 (7 bases). Trimming removed 4 bases from V and 5 bases from J, with 15 bases in between. This CDR3 spans 14 amino acids. The germline CDR1 and CDR2 sequences are SGHRS and YFSETQ. The CDR3 DNA reads TGCGCCAGCAGCGCCGGGGGGCCGGCGGAGACCCAGTACTTC. Translating it yields CASSAGGPAETQYF.

The V call is TRBV27, the J call TRBJ2-1; D is ambiguous. V was pared by 2 bases and J by 0 bases, with 8 bases between. The CDR3 spans 15 residues. CDR1 is MNHEY and CDR2 is SMNVEV in the germline V gene (reference sequence). Here the CDR3 reads CASSLNSGSYNEQFF. The CDR3 DNA sequence: TGTGCCAGCAGTTTAAATTCGGGCTCCTACAATGAGCAGTTCTTC.

A word on this clone: This CDR3 is also generated by other DNA sequences in the sample. This rearrangement joins TRBV18 to TRBJ1-6; D uncertain. The germline V gene has CDR1 KGHSH and CDR2 LQKENI. V dropped 6 bases and J dropped 2 bases, with 2 bases sitting between them. This CDR3 has 12 residues. Here the CDR3 reads CASSPYNSPLHF. DNA of the CDR3: TGTGCCAGCTCTCCCTATAATTCACCCCTCCACTTT. Filled out from reference TRBV18 and TRBJ1-6, the complete variable domain reads NAGVMQNPRHLVRRRGQEARLRCSPMKGHSHVYWYRQLPEEGLKFMVYLQKENIIDESGMPKERFSAEFPKEGPSILRIQQVVRGDSAAYFCASSPYNSPLHFGNGTRLTVT.

The V call is TRBV5-6, the J call TRBJ2-5, with TRBD1 matching 11 bases. The V and J ends lost 4 bases and 6 bases, in that order; junction bases with no gene match: 8. This CDR3 is 15 amino acids long. The germline V gene has CDR1 SGHDT and CDR2 YYEEEE. CDR3: CASSRPGTGGKTQYF. CDR3 nucleotide sequence: TGTGCCAGCAGCCGCCCCGGGACAGGGGGTAAGACCCAGTACTTC.

This chain joins TRBV5-1 and TRBJ2-2; 8 nucleotides match TRBD1. The J segment lost 1 base and the V segment lost 3 bases, leaving 8 bases of the junction unmatched. The CDR3 has 17 residues. CDR1 is SGHRS and CDR2 is YFSETQ in the germline V gene. The CDR3 DNA is TGCGCCAGCAGCTCGGGAACAGGGGGGTGGAACACCGGGGAGCTGTTTTTT. Translated, it gives CASSSGTGGWNTGELFF.

V is TRBV28 and J is TRBJ2-7; a weak D match, TRBD1 (6 bases). Trimming took off 6 bases at V and 3 bases at J, with 27 bases between the two ends. The CDR3 length is 18 residues. CDR1 is MDHEN, CDR2 SYDVKM, per germline. CDR3 in DNA: TGTGCCAGCAGCCGATCGGGGACATGGGAAGCAAAGGGCTACGAGCAGTACTTC. Translation: CASSRSGTWEAKGYEQYF. Full variable domain (remainder filled in from reference TRBV28 and TRBJ2-7): DVKVTQSSRYLVKRTGEKVFLECVQDMDHENMFWYRQDPGLGLRLIYFSYDVKMKEKGDIPEGYSVSREKKERFSLILESASTNQTSMYLCASSRSGTWEAKGYEQYFGPGTRLTVT.

The chain is built from TRBV5-1 and TRBJ2-7, with 9 bases matching TRBD1. This CDR3 comprises 18 residues. The germline V gene has CDR1 SGHRS and CDR2 YFSETQ. With 4 bases clipped from V and 1 base from J, the junction kept 15 bases outside the gene matches. The CDR3 region has the DNA TGCGCCAGCAGCGTCGGGACAGGGCTCAGACTAAATTCCTACGAGCAGTACTTC. It translates to CASSVGTGLRLNSYEQYF.

The rearrangement joins TRBV27 to TRBJ2-1, with D maybe TRBD2 (6 bases). Looked up from germline, CDR1 is MNHEY and CDR2 is SMNVEV (reference sequence). V lost 4 bases, J lost 11 bases, and 18 bases lay in between. This CDR3 is 14 amino acids long. The DNA of the CDR3 is TGTGCCAGCAGTTCTTCTCATATCGGGACTCAGCAGTTCTTC. Its protein is CASSSSHIGTQQFF.

The V and J genes are TRBV5-1 and TRBJ2-1; TRBD1 is a possible D gene (6 bases). V lost 5 bases and J lost 0, with 15 bases in between. CDR3 size: 16 residues. CDR1 is SGHRS and CDR2 is YFSETQ in the germline V gene. For the CDR3, the DNA is TGCGCCAGCAGGCAGACAGGCAAAATCTCCTACAATGAGCAGTTCTTC. Translating gives CASRQTGKISYNEQFF.

The rearrangement joins TRBV6-4 to TRBJ2-2; D remains unclear. Germline-derived CDR1 and CDR2 are MRHNA and SNTAGT. The CDR3 totals 13 residues. V was shortened by 3 bases and J by 6 bases, with 8 bases between the two germline ends. CDR3 region: CASSEGTPGELFF. DNA of the CDR3: TGTGCCAGCAGTGAGGGTACCCCCGGGGAGCTGTTTTTT.